This T cell receptor (beta chain) is from a study of CD8 T cells in Susac syndrome (dated by TCRdb to the late 2010s). Background on the whole study: Repertoire sequencing was used to test whether CD8+ T cell activation and differentiation in Susac syndrome was antigen driven. CD8+ T cell repertoire clonality was compared between about 12 healthy donors, around 14 Susac syndrome patients and about 15 multiple sclerosis patients.

Broader findings and caveats from the paper: The number of individuals in the TCR sequencing and HLA analysis was recognized as being relatively small.

Counted from cysteine to phenylalanine, this CDR3 has 15 amino acids. Only the CDR3 portion is preserved as DNA: 45 bases, with reading frame beginning at the first base. CDR1 MNHEY and CDR2 SVGEGT were looked up in the germline V gene. Cut back by 8 bases and 2 bases, the V and J ends lie 18 bases apart. Peripheral blood CD8+ and CD4+ T cells from healthy donors, Susac syndrome patients and multiple sclerosis patients were profiled using high-throughput TCR beta sequencing. Treatment-naive patients with stable or active relapsing-remitting disease fulfilling revised McDonald criteria were used as multiple sclerosis controls. CD8+ TEMRA cells were enriched by FACS, while bulk CD8+ and CD4+ T cells were purified by magnetic negative isolation. Blood was collected in EDTA tubes and processed within 24 hours, with PBMCs isolated through density gradient centrifugation. PBMCs intended for TCR sequencing were frozen in liquid nitrogen and were later thawed in a 37 degrees C water bath. The sorted or isolated CD4+, CD8+ and CD8+ TEMRA cells reached a purity of at least 90%.

A remark on this clonotype: Its antigen has not been determined. Qualities for individual bases were not recorded, and no much larger clone is one base off.

RNA was extracted with the RNeasy kit and about 0.5 to 1 ug was reverse transcribed using random hexamers. The immunoSEQ multiplex PCR assay, which covers 54 Vbeta and 13 Jbeta segments, was used to amplify TCR beta CDR3 regions. To correct PCR amplification bias, a synthetic template baseline was used for both primer optimization and computational correction. Concerning the study's data processing: Reads were annotated to V, D and J genes per IMGT and analyzed with immunoSEQ Analyzer, keeping only productive sequences. To calculate clonality, Shannon entropy was normalized by log2 of the number of productive unique sequences and then subtracted from one. For each patient and control, public and private clones were evaluated within the 100 most prevalent clones. Susac-specific clones were defined as absent from healthy and MS cohorts, over a thousand published viral clones and other ImmuneACCESS disease sequences. TCRdb's own reprocessing of the public reads used fastp at Q25 and MiXCR and kept productive beta chains. Each record represents a unique CDR3 protein, reported with the most common genes and DNA among its rows. V and J calls and clone size were set by TCRdb, not the authors. The sample includes some 140,000 distinct CDR3 sequences, with 91% observed a single time. The ten largest clones capture around 0.24% of the sample.

The receptor chain draws on TRBV6-2 or TRBV6-3 and TRBJ2-5, with a tentative D gene TRBD1 over 6 matching bases. This sequence was found in a human donor with multiple sclerosis. Sequenced sample: CD8+ T cells from PBMCs. The DNA is TGTGCCAGCGTCCCTCTGGACAGCGTACAAGAGACCCAGTACTTC. Translated, this is CASVPLDSVQETQYF.